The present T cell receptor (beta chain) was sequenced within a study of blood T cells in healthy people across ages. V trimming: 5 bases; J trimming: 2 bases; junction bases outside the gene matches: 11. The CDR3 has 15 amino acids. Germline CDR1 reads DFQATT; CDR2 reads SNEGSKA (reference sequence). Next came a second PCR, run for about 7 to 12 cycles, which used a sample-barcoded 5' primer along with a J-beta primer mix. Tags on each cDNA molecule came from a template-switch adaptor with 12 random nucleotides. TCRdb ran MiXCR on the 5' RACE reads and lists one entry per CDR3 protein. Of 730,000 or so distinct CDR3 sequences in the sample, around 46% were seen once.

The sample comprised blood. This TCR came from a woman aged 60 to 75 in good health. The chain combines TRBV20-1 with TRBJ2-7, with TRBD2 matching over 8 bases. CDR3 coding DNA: TGCAGTGCTGGTGACATGGCAGCGGGGGCCTACGAGCAGTACTTC. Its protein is CSAGDMAAGAYEQYF.